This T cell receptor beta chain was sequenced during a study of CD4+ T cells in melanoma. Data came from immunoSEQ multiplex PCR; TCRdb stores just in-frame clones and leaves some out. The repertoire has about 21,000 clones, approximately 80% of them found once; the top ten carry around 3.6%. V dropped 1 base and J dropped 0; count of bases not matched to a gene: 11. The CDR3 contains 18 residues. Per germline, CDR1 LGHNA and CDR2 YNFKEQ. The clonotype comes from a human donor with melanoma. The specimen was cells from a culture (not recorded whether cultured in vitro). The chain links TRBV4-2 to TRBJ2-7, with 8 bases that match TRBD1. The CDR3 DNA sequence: TGTGCCAGCAGCCAAGTCCGCGGAGGACAGGGAAGCTCCTACGAGCAGTACTTC. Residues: CASSQVRGGQGSSYEQYF.